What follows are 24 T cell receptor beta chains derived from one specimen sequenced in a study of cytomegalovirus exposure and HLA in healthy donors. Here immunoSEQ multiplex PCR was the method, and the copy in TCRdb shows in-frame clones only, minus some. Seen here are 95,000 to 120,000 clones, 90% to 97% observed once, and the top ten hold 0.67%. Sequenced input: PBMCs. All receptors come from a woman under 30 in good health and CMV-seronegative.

The CDR3 bases are TGTGCCAGCAGCCCACAGGGGCCCCTTTGGATTAATTCACCCCTCCACTTT. Translating it yields CASSPQGPLWINSPLHF. This sequence joins TRBV27 and TRBJ1-6, with 7 bases matching TRBD1. The germline V gene encodes CDR1 MNHEY and CDR2 SMNVEV (reference sequence). The CDR3 consists of 17 residues. V lost 6 bases to trimming and J lost 6 bases; unmatched junction nucleotides: 14.

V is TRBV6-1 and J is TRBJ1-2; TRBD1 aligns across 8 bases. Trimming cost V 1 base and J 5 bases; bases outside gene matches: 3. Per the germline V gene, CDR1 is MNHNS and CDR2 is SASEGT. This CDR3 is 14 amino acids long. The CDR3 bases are TGTGCCAGCAGTGAAGGGACAGGGCAATATGGCTACACCTTC. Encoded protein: CASSEGTGQYGYTF.

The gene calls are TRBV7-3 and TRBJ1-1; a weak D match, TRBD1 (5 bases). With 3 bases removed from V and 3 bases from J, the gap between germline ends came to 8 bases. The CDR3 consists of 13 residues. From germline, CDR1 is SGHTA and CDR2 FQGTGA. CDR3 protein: CASSLDTDTEAFF. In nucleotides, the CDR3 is TGTGCCAGCAGCTTGGACACGGACACTGAAGCTTTCTTT.

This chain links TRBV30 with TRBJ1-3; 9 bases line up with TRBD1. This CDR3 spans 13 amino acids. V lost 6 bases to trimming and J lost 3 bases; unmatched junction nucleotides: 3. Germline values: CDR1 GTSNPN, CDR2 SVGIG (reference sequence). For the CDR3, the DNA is TGTGCCTGCTACAGGGGGCGTGGAAACACCATATATTTT. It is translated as CACYRGRGNTIYF.

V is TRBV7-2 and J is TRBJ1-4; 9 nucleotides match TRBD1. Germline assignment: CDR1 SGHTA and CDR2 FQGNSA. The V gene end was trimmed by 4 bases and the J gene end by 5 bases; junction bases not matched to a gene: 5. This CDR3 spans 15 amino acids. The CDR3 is CASSSAGTGNEKLFF. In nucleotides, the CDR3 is TGTGCCAGCAGCTCCGCCGGGACAGGGAATGAAAAACTGTTTTTT. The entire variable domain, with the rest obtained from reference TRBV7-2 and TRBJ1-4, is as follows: GAGVSQSPSNKVTEKGKDVELRCDPISGHTALYWYRQSLGQGLEFLIYFQGNSAPDKSGLPSDRFSAERTGGSVSTLTIQRTQQEDSAVYLCASSSAGTGNEKLFFGSGTQLSVL.

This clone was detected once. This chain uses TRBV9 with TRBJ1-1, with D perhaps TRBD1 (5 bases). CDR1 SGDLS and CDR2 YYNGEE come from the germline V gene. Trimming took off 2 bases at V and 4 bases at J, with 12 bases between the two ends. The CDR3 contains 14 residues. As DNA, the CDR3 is TGTGCCAGCAGCGTGTCCTCGGGGGGCACTGAAGCTTTCTTT. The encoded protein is CASSVSSGGTEAFF.

The CDR3 region is CASTQLNTEAFF. The CDR3 DNA reads as TGTGCCAGTACACAGCTGAACACTGAAGCTTTCTTT. The gene calls are TRBV2 and TRBJ1-1; no clear D. Trimming removed 9 bases from V and 0 bases from J, with 8 bases in between. The CDR3 is 12 amino acids. CDR1 and CDR2 from the germline V gene are SNHLY and FYNNEI.

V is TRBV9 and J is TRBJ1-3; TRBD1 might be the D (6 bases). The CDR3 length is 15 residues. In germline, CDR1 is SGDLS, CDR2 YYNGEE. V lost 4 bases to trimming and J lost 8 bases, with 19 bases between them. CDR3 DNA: TGTGCCAGCAGCCCCCCCCAGGGGAAGCCGTACACCATATATTTT. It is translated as CASSPPQGKPYTIYF.

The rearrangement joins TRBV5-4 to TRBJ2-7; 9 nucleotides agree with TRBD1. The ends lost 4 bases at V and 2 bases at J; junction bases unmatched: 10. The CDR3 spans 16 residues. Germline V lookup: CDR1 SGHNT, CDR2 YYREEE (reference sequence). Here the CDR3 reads CASSRLGQGRAYEQYF. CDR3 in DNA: TGTGCCAGCAGCCGGCTAGGACAGGGGAGGGCCTACGAGCAGTACTTC.

In DNA, the CDR3 is TGTGCCAGTAGCCAATTGGGGCCAGGGAGGGTCTTCTTC. This encodes CASSQLGPGRVFF. The chain recombines TRBV19 with TRBJ2-1; 7 bases match TRBD2. Germline assignment: CDR1 LNHDA and CDR2 SQIVND (reference sequence). V shed 6 bases, J shed 16 bases, and the junction held 15 bases outside the gene matches. This CDR3 has 13 amino acids.

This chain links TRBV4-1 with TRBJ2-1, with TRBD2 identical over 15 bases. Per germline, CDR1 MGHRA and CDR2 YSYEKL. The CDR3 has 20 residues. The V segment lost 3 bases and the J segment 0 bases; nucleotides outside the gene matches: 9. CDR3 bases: TGCGCCAGCAGCCAGAGATCAGGGACTAGCGGGGGGAGCTCCTACAATGAGCAGTTCTTC. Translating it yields CASSQRSGTSGGSSYNEQFF.

The CDR3 DNA follows: TGTGCCAGCAGTCAGGACAACGCCGGGGAGCTGTTTTTT. This translates into CASSQDNAGELFF. This chain connects TRBV2 to TRBJ2-2, with D perhaps matching TRBD1 (5 bases). The CDR3 length is 13 residues. V gave up 5 bases and J gave up 6 bases, with 10 bases separating them. The germline CDR1 and CDR2 sequences are SNHLY and FYNNEI.

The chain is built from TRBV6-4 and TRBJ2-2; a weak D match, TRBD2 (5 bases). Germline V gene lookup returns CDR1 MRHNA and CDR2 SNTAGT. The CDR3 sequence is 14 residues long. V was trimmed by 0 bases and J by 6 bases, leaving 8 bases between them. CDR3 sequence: CASSDSEGAGELFF. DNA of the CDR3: TGTGCCAGCAGTGACTCAGAGGGTGCCGGGGAGCTGTTTTTT.

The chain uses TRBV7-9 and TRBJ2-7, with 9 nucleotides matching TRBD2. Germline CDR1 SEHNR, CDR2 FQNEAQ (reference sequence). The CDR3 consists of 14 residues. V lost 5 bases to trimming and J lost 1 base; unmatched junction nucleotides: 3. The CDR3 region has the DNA TGTGCCAGCAGCGGGACTAGCCCATCCTACGAGCAGTACTTC. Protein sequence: CASSGTSPSYEQYF.

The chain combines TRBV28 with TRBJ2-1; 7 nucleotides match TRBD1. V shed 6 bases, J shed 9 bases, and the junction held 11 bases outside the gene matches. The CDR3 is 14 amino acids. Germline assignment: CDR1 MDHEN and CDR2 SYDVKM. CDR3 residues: CASRGGAGFIEQFF. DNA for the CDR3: TGTGCCAGCAGAGGGGGCGCAGGATTTATTGAGCAGTTCTTC.

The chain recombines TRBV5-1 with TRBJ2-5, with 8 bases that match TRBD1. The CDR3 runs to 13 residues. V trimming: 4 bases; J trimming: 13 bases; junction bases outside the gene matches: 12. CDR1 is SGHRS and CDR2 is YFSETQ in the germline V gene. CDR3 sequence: CASSANTGGPRYF. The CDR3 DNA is TGCGCCAGCAGCGCTAACACAGGGGGGCCCCGGTACTTC.

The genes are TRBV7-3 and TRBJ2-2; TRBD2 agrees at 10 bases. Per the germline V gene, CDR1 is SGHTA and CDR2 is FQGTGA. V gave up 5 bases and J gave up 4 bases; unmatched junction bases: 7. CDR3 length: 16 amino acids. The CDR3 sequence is CASSHSGTSVTGELFF. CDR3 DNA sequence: TGTGCCAGCAGCCACTCCGGGACTAGCGTCACCGGGGAGCTGTTTTTT.

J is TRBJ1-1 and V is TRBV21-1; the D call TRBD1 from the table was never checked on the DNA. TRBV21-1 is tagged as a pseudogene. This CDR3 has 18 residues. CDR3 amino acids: CASSRPGQGGAWSTEAFF. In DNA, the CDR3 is TGTGCCAGCAGTCGACCGGGACAGGGGGGAGCATGGAGTACTGAAGCTTTCTTT.

The CDR3 DNA is TGTGCCAGCAGCACAAGAGACAGGGGACAACACGAGCAGTACTTC. Translation gives CASSTRDRGQHEQYF. The chain combines TRBV7-9 with TRBJ2-7; 8 nucleotides align to TRBD1. The CDR3 contains 15 residues. Unmatched junction bases numbered 11, after V lost 5 bases and J lost 5 bases. CDR1 and CDR2 (germline): SEHNR, FQNEAQ (reference sequence).

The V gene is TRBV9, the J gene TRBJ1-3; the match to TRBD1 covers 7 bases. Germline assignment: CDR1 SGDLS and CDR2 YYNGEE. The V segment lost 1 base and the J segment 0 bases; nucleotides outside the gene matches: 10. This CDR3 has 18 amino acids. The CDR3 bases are TGTGCCAGCAGCGTAAAGCCAGAGCCAGGGGGCTCTGGAAACACCATATATTTT. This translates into CASSVKPEPGGSGNTIYF.

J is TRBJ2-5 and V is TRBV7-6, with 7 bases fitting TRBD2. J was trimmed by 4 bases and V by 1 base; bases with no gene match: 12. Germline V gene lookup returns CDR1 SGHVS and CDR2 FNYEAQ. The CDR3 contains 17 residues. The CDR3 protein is CASSLDPSGDSRETQYF. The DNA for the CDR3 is TGTGCCAGCAGCTTAGATCCCAGCGGGGACTCCCGAGAGACCCAGTACTTC.

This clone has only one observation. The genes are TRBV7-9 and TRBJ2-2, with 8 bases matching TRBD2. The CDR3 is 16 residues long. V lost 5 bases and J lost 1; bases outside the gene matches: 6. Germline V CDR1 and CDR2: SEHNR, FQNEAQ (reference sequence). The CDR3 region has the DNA TGTGCCAGCAGCGGAAGCGGGGGACGGAACACCGGGGAGCTGTTTTTT. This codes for CASSGSGGRNTGELFF.

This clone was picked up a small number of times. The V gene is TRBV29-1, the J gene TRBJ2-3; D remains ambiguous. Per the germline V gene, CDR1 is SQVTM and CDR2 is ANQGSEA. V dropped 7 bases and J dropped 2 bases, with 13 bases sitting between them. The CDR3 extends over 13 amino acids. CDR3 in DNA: TGCAGCGCTCCTAAACAGAACACAGATACGCAGTATTTT. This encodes CSAPKQNTDTQYF.

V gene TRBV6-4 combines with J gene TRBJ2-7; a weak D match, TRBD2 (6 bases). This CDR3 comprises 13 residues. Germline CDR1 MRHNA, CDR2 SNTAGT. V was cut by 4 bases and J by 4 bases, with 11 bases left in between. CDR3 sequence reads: CASSAGAGYEQYF. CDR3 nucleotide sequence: TGTGCCAGCAGTGCCGGCGCGGGGTACGAGCAGTACTTC.